The source of this T cell receptor beta chain is a study of blood T cell repertoires in COVID-19. Study as a whole: The study drew acute and convalescent COVID-19 samples from the United States, Italy and Spain. Sample material is recorded as cDNA or gDNA derived from T cells, B-cell-depleted T cells, or PBMCs.

The CDR3 length is 16 residues. The V and J ends lost 4 bases and 1 base, in that order; junction bases with no gene match: 10. Germline V gives CDR1 SGHRS, CDR2 YFSETQ. Per the original data handling: How many nucleated cells were present was estimated from reference gene primer amplification. Sequenced by immunoSEQ multiplex PCR; TCRdb stores in-frame clones only, minus some. Clonal size and the V and J genes are those of that table, whereas D and trimming came from the DNA. The sample holds about 160,000 clones, approximately 80% seen once. The specimen sequenced was peripheral blood. The receptor was isolated from a woman aged 60 to 75 with acute or convalescent COVID-19. V and J are TRBV5-1 and TRBJ2-5, with 7 bases matching TRBD1. The CDR3 DNA is TGCGCCAGCAGCCCGCCGGTGGCAGGGGGCCAAGAGACCCAGTACTTC. This codes for CASSPPVAGGQETQYF.